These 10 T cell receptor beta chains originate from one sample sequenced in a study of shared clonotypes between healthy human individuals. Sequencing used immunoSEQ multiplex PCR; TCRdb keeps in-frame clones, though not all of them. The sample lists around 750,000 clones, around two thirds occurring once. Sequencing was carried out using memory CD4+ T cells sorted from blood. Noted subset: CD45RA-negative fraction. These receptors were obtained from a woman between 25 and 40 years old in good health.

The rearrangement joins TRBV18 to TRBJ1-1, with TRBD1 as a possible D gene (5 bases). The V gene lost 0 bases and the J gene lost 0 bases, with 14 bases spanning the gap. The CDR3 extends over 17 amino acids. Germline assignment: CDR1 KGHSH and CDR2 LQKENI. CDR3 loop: CASSPPVGTGMNTEAFF. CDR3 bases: TGTGCCAGCTCACCACCGGTGGGGACGGGCATGAACACTGAAGCTTTCTTT.

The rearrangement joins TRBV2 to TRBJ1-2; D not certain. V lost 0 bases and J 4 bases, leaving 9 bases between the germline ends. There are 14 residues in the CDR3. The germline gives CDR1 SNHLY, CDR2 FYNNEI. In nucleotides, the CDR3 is TGTGCCAGCAGTGAAGCGCCCAGGACCTATGGCTACACCTTC. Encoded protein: CASSEAPRTYGYTF.

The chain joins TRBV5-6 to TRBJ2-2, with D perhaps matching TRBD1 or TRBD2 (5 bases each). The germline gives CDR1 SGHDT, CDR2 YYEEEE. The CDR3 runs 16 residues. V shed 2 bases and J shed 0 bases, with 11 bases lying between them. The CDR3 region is CASSFGTYANTGELFF. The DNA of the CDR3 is TGTGCCAGCAGCTTTGGGACCTACGCGAACACCGGGGAGCTGTTTTTT.

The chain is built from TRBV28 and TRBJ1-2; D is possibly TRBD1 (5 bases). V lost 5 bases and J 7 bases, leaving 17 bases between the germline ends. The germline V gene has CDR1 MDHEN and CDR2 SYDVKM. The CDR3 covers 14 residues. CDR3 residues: CASSILPGTRGYTF. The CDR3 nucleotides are TGTGCCAGCAGTATACTCCCAGGGACTCGTGGCTACACCTTC.

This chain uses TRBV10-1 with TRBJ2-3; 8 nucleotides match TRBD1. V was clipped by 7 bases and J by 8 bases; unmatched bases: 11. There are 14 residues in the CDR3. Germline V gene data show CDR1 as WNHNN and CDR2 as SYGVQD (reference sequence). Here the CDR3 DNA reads TGCGCCAGCATGGAGGACAGGGTGGTGTCTACGCAGTATTTT. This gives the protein CASMEDRVVSTQYF.

Here the CDR3 reads CASSQTGTGTYEQYF. The CDR3 DNA follows: TGTGCCAGCAGCCAAACCGGGACAGGGACCTACGAGCAGTACTTC. V is TRBV4-2 and J is TRBJ2-5; TRBD1 matches 9 bases. The J call may be in error: the DNA end matches TRBJ2-7 better. Germline assignment: CDR1 LGHNA and CDR2 YNFKEQ. CDR3 size: 15 residues.

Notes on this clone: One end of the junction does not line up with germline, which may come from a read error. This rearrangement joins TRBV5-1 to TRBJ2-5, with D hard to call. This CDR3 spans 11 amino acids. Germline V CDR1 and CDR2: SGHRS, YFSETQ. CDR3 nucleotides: TGCGCCAGCACCTTGGGAGAGACCCAGTACTTC. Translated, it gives CASTLGETQYF.

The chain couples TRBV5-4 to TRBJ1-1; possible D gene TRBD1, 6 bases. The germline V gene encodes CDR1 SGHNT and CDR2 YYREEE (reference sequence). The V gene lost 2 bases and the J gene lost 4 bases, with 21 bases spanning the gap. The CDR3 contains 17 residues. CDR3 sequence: CASSFRAGDIGFTEAFF. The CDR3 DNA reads TGTGCCAGCAGCTTTCGGGCAGGGGATATTGGTTTCACTGAAGCTTTCTTT.

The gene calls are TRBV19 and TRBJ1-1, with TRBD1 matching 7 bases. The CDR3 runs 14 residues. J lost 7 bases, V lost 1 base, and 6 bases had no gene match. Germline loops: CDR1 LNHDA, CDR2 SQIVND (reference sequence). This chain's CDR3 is CASSIGQGKSEAFF. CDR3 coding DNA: TGTGCCAGTAGTATAGGACAGGGAAAAAGTGAAGCTTTCTTT.

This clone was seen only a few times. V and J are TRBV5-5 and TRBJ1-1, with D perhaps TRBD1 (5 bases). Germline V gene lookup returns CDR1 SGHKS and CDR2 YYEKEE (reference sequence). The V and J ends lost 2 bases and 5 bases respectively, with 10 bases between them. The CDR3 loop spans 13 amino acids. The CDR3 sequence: CASSFRGITEAFF. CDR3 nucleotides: TGTGCCAGCAGCTTCCGGGGGATTACTGAAGCTTTCTTT.